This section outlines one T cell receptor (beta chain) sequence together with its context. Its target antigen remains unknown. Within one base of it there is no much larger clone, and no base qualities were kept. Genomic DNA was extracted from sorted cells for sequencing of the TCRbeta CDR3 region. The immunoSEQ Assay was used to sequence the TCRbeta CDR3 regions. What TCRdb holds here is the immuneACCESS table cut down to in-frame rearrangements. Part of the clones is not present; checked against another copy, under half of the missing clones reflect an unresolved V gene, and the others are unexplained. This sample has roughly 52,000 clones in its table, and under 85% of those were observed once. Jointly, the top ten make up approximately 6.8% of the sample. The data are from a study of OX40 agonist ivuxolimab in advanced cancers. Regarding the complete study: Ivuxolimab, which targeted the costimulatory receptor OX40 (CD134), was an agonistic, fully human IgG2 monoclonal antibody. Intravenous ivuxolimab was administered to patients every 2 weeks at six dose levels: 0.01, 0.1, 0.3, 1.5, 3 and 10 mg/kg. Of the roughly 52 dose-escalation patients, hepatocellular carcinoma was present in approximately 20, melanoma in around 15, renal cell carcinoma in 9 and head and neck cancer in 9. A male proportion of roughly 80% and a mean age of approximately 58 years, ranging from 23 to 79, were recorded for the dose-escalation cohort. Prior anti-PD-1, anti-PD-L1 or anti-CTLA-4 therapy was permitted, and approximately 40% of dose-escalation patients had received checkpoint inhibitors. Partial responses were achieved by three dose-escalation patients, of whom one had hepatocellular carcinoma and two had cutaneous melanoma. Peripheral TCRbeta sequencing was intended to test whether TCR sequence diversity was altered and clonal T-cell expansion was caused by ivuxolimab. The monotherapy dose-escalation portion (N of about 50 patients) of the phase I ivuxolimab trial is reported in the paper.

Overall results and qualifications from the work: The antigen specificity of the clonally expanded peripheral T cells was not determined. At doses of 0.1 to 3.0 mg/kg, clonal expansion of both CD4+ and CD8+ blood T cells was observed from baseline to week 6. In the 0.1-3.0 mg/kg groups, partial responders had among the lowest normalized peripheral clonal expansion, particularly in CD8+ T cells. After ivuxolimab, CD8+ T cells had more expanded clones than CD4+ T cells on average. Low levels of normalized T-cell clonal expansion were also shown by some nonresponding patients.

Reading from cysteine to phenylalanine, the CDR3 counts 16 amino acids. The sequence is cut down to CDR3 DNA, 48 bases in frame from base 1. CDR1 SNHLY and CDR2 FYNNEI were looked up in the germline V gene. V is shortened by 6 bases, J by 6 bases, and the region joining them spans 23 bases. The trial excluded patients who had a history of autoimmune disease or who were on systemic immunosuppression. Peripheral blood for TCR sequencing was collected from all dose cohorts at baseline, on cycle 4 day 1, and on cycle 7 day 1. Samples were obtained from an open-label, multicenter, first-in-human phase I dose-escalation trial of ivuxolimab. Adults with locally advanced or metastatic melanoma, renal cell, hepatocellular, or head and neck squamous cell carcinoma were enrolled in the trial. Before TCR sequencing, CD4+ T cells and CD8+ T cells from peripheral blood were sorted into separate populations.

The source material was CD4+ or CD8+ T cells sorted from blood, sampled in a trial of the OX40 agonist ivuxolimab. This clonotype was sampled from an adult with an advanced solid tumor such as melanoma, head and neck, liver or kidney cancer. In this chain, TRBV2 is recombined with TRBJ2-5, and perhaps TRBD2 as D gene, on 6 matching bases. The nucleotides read TGTGCCAGCAGACCCGGGGCGTCGGGGGTGCGGCAGACCCAGTACTTC. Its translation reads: CASRPGASGVRQTQYF.